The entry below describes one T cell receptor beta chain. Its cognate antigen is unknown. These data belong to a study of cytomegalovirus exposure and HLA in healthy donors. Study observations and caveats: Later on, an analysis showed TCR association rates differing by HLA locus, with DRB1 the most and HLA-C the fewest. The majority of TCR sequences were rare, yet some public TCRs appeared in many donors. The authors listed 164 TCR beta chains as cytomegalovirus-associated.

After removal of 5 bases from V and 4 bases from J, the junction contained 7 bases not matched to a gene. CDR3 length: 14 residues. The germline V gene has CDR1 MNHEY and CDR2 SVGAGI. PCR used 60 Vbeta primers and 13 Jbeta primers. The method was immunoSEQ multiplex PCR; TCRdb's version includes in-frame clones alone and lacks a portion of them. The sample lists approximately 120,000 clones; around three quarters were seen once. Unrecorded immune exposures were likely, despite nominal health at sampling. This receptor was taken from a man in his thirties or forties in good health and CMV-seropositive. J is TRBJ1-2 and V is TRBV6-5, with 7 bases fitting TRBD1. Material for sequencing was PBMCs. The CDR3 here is CASSDIRGAYGYTF. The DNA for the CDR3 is TGTGCCAGCAGTGATATCAGGGGGGCCTATGGCTACACCTTC.